This record covers a single T cell receptor beta chain. Antigen specificity is unknown. Amplification used 60 Vbeta primers and 13 Jbeta primers. Sequenced by immunoSEQ multiplex PCR; TCRdb stores in-frame clones only, minus some. The sample consists of about 190,000 clones, approximately 78% of them appearing once. This sample was included in a study of cytomegalovirus exposure and HLA in healthy donors. For the study at large: Within the Caucasian-associated ancestry cluster were around 81% of the roughly 360 genotyped donors.

Germline V gene lookup returns CDR1 SGHRS and CDR2 YFSETQ. The CDR3 has 17 amino acids. The junction had 8 bases not matched to a gene; V was cut back by 3 bases and J by 0 bases. Study-level findings and limits: TRBV6-2, TRBV6-3 and other indistinguishable V segments were excluded.

Sequences were obtained from PBMCs. The source of this sequence is a woman between 18 and 29 years old in good health and CMV-seronegative. The V and J genes are TRBV5-1 and TRBJ2-1; 8 nucleotides align to TRBD2. CDR3 nucleotide sequence: TGCGCCAGCAGCTGGGGAATAGCGGGGCCCTCCTACAATGAGCAGTTCTTC. Translating it yields CASSWGIAGPSYNEQFF.